Each of the 17 T cell receptor beta chains below was sequenced from the same sample in a study of T-cell reconstitution after alpha-beta-depleted transplantation in children. Unique molecular identifiers featured in how the TCRbeta library was prepared. A single record per CDR3 protein comes from TCRdb applying MiXCR to the PCR reads. This sample has almost 250,000 distinct CDR3 sequences; roughly 25% occur once, and the top ten carry around 2.5%. Sequences were derived from PBMCs, sampled before TCRalphabeta/CD19-depleted stem cell transplant. Every receptor here comes from a girl aged 2-9 years with Fanconi anemia, due to receive a stem cell transplant.

This clonotype was seen ten or more times. This chain connects TRBV29-1 to TRBJ2-7; D is undetermined. Germline V lookup: CDR1 SQVTM, CDR2 ANQGSEA. Trimming left V 0 bases short and J 0 bases short, with 18 bases between. This CDR3 comprises 17 residues. This CDR3 is CSVEDRVVGGSSYEQYF. In nucleotides, the CDR3 is TGCAGCGTTGAAGATAGAGTAGTGGGTGGTTCCTCCTACGAGCAGTACTTC.

This clonotype has a count of ten or more. The V call is TRBV12-3 or TRBV12-4, the J call TRBJ2-3; 11 bases are shared with TRBD2. The CDR3 is 16 amino acids. Trimming cost V 1 base and J 6 bases; bases outside gene matches: 6. The CDR3 sequence is CASSLGSGRGSDTQYF. CDR3 DNA sequence: TGTGCCAGCAGTTTAGGTAGCGGGAGGGGTTCCGATACGCAGTATTTT.

The chain employs TRBV20-1 and TRBJ1-5; weak D call: TRBD1 (5 bases). The V end lost 1 base, the J end lost 5 bases, and 15 bases lay between the germline ends. In germline, CDR1 is DFQATT, CDR2 SNEGSKA (reference sequence). The CDR3 sequence is 15 residues long. The CDR3 DNA reads as TGCAGTGCTAGAGTGGCCAGGGTGCGGGATCAGCCCCAGCATTTT. Residues: CSARVARVRDQPQHF.

The table lists this clonotype with many counts. The chain links TRBV10-3 to TRBJ2-7; unclear D gene. The CDR3 contains 13 residues. The germline V gene has CDR1 ENHRY and CDR2 SYGVKD. V was shortened by 3 bases and J by 8 bases, with 14 bases between the two germline ends. CDR3 coding DNA: TGTGCCATCAGTGACTTTGGACCCCATCAGCAGTACTTC. It is translated as CAISDFGPHQQYF.

The chain has TRBV6-4 and TRBJ2-3; D might be TRBD2 (5 bases). Trimming cost V 4 bases and J 5 bases, with 13 bases left between them. Germline lookup yields CDR1 MRHNA and CDR2 SNTAGT. This CDR3 is 14 amino acids long. CDR3 coding DNA: TGTGCCAGCAGTGCCGTCGCGGGCGGAGATACGCAGTATTTT. Translated: CASSAVAGGDTQYF.

This clonotype was observed a few times. The chain uses TRBV12-3 or TRBV12-4 and TRBJ1-5; D is uncertain. This CDR3 is built from 15 residues. Between the trimmed V and J ends, which lost 3 bases and 3 bases, there was a span of 12 bases. CDR3 coding DNA: TGTGCCAGCAGTTTGGTCCTGGGCCCCAATCAGCCCCAGCATTTT. It codes for CASSLVLGPNQPQHF.

This clonotype was detected many times. This chain uses TRBV29-1 with TRBJ1-2; TRBD1 might be the D (5 bases). The germline gives CDR1 SQVTM, CDR2 ANQGSEA. The CDR3 sequence is 13 residues long. Trimming pared 5 bases from V and 0 bases from J, leaving 10 bases between. CDR3 coding DNA: TGCAGCGTTCCGACAGCTCCTAACTATGGCTACACCTTC. Its translation: CSVPTAPNYGYTF.

This clonotype was detected only a few times. The rearrangement joins TRBV7-2 to TRBJ2-1; perhaps TRBD2 as D (5 bases). Germline CDR1 reads SGHTA; CDR2 reads FQGNSA. CDR3 length equals 17 residues. Between the trimmed V and J ends, which lost 4 bases and 0 bases, there was a span of 16 bases. CDR3 sequence: CASSSVSRTPSYNEQFF. CDR3 DNA: TGTGCCAGCAGCTCAGTGAGCCGGACTCCCTCCTACAATGAGCAGTTCTTC.

There are many counts of this clonotype. This chain joins TRBV12-3 or TRBV12-4 and TRBJ2-4, with 13 bases lining up with TRBD2. The CDR3 length is 16 residues. Losses at the gene ends were 6 bases for V and 2 bases for J; bases not matched to a gene: 4. The CDR3 is CASRGTSGTPKNIQYF. In nucleotides, the CDR3 is TGTGCCAGCAGAGGGACTAGCGGGACCCCCAAAAACATTCAGTACTTC.

This clonotype was recorded a few times. The V and J genes are TRBV6-2 or TRBV6-3 and TRBJ2-7; a possible D gene is TRBD2 (5 bases). Trimming took 5 bases from V and 3 from J, leaving 17 bases between them. The CDR3 totals 15 residues. Germline assignment: CDR1 MNHEY and CDR2 SVGEGT. CDR3 sequence: CASSAGGKRIYEQYF. DNA of the CDR3: TGTGCCAGCAGTGCCGGTGGGAAGCGGATCTACGAGCAGTACTTC.

This clonotype was seen only a few times. The chain uses TRBV4-1 and TRBJ2-2; tentatively, D is TRBD2 (6 bases). The CDR3 is made up of 15 amino acids. CDR1 and CDR2 from the germline V gene are MGHRA and YSYEKL. Deletions cut 2 bases from V and 5 bases from J, with 12 bases between. This chain's CDR3 is CASSQISGGTGELFF. The CDR3 nucleotides are TGCGCCAGCAGCCAAATTAGCGGAGGGACCGGGGAGCTGTTTTTT.

V is TRBV15 and J is TRBJ2-3, with a possible D match to TRBD2 (5 bases). CDR3 length: 16 residues. The ends were cut back, 1 base at V and 1 base at J, with 12 bases in the middle. Germline CDR1 and CDR2: LNHNV and YYDKDF (reference sequence). The CDR3 DNA follows: TGTGCCACCAGCAGAGTGGTTGGGCGGGGCACAGATACGCAGTATTTT. Protein product: CATSRVVGRGTDTQYF. Looking up the rest from reference TRBV15 and TRBJ2-3 gives the full variable domain: DAMVIQNPRYQVTQFGKPVTLSCSQTLNHNVMYWYQQKSSQAPKLLFHYYDKDFNNEADTPDNFQSRRPNTSFCFLDIRSPGLGDTAMYLCATSRVVGRGTDTQYFGPGTRLTVL.

The V gene is TRBV12-3 or TRBV12-4, the J gene TRBJ2-1; 12 bases align to TRBD2. J lost 5 bases, V lost 3 bases, and 14 bases had no gene match. The CDR3 covers 19 residues. CDR3 nucleotide sequence: TGTGCCAGCAGTTTTAACTCTCCCTTTCTAGCGGGGGGGCACAATGAGCAGTTCTTC. It codes for CASSFNSPFLAGGHNEQFF.

This clonotype has more than one count but fewer than ten. CDR3 region: CSVEREPSYEQYF. Here the CDR3 DNA reads TGCAGCGTTGAAAGGGAACCCTCCTACGAGCAGTACTTC. The rearrangement uses TRBV29-1 and TRBJ2-7, with D unclear. The ends were cut back, 2 bases at V and 0 bases at J, with 8 bases in the middle. Germline values: CDR1 SQVTM, CDR2 ANQGSEA. The CDR3 loop spans 13 amino acids.

The V call is TRBV5-1, the J call TRBJ2-7; TRBD2 aligns across 7 bases. Looked up from germline, CDR1 is SGHRS and CDR2 is YFSETQ. The CDR3 is made up of 16 amino acids. Trimming cost V 2 bases and J 7 bases; bases outside gene matches: 15. DNA of the CDR3: TGCGCCAGCAGCTTAGATCGTCGAGCGGGACCGGGTGAGCAGTACTTC. Its protein product is CASSLDRRAGPGEQYF.

In regard to this clonotype: A read error is possible here, since a much larger clone lies one base away. This likely comes from a read error, as the CDR3 has no conserved phenylalanine or tryptophan at its end. V is TRBV7-2 and J is TRBJ2-1; 9 bases map to TRBD2. The CDR3 has 17 amino acids. Germline lookup yields CDR1 SGHTA and CDR2 FQGNSA. J was trimmed by 4 bases and V by 5 bases; bases with no gene match: 12. As DNA, the CDR3 is TGTGCCAGCAGCCCGCGAACTTTAGCGGGAGAGTACAATGAGCAGTTCTCC. Amino acids: CASSPRTLAGEYNEQFS.

This clonotype was detected only a few times. This rearrangement joins TRBV20-1 to TRBJ2-7, with D perhaps given as TRBD1 or TRBD2 (5 bases each). Germline V lookup: CDR1 DFQATT, CDR2 SNEGSKA (reference sequence). V was trimmed by 3 bases and J by 0 bases, leaving 18 bases between them. The CDR3 contains 16 residues. CDR3 in amino acids: CSASPGRPDNSYEQYF. In DNA, the CDR3 is TGCAGTGCTAGCCCGGGGCGACCAGACAACTCCTACGAGCAGTACTTC.